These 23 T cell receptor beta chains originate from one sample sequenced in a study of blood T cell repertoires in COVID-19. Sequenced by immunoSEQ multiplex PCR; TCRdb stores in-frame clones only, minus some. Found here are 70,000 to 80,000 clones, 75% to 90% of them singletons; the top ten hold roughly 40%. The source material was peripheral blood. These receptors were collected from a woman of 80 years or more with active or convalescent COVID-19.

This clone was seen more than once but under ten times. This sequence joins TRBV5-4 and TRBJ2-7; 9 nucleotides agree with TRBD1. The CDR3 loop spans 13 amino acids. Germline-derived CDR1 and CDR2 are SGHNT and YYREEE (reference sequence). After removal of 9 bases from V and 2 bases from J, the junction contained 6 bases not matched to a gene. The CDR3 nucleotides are TGTGCCACCGGGACAGGGAATACCTACGAGCAGTACTTC. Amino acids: CATGTGNTYEQYF. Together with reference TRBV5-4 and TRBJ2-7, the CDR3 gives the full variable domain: ETGVTQSPTHLIKTRGQQVTLRCSSQSGHNTVSWYQQALGQGPQFIFQYYREEENGRGNFPPRFSGLQFPNYSSELNVNALELDDSALYLCATGTGNTYEQYFGPGTRLTVT.

In DNA, the CDR3 is TGTGCCAGCAGGACAGGGACAGGGTCCGGCTATGGCTACACCTTC. This gives the protein CASRTGTGSGYGYTF. V is TRBV28 and J is TRBJ1-2; 9 bases line up with TRBD1. CDR3 length equals 15 residues. J lost 4 bases, V lost 6 bases, and 9 bases had no gene match. Germline CDR1 is MDHEN and CDR2 is SYDVKM.

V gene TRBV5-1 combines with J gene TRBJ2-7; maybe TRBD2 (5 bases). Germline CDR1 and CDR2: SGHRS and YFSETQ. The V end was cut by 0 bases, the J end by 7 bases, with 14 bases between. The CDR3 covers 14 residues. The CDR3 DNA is TGCGCCAGCAGCTTGGGGAGGTTTGTCGGAGAGCAGTACTTC. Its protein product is CASSLGRFVGEQYF.

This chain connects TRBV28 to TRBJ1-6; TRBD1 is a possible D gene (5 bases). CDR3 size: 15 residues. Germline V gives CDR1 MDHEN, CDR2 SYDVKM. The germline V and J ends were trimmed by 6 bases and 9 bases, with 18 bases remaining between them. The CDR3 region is CASSPTQGMASPLHF. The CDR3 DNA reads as TGTGCCAGCAGCCCCACTCAGGGTATGGCTTCACCCCTCCACTTT.

The CDR3 DNA sequence: TGTGCCAGCCTGGGGACAGGGGCCTACGAGCAGTACTTC. The encoded protein is CASLGTGAYEQYF. This chain links TRBV6-5 with TRBJ2-7, with TRBD1 matching 10 bases. V shed 8 bases and J 2 bases; nucleotides not matched to a gene: 3. CDR1 and CDR2 from the germline V gene are MNHEY and SVGAGI. There are 13 residues in the CDR3.

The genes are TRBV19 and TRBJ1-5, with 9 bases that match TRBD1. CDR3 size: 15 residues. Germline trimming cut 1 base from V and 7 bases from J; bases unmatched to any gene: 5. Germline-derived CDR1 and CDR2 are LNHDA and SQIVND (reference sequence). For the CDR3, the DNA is TGTGCCAGTAGTATAGTGGGACAGGGAAGGCAGCCCCAGCATTTT. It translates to CASSIVGQGRQPQHF.

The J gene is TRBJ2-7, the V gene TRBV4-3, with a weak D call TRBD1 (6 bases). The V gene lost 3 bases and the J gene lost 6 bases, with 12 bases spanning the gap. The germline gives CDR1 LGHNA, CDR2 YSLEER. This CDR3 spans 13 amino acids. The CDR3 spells CASSQTGFSEQYF. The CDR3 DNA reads TGCGCCAGCAGCCAGACAGGTTTCAGCGAGCAGTACTTC.

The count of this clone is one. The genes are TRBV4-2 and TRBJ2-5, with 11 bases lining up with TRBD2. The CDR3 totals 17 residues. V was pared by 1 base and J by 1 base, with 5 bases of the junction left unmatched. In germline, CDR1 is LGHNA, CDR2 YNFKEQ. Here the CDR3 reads CASSQVAGGPSQETQYF. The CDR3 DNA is TGTGCCAGCAGCCAAGTAGCGGGGGGGCCATCCCAAGAGACCCAGTACTTC.

The CDR3 DNA reads as TGTGCCAGCAAAGAGGGGGGGATCTACAATGAGCAGTTCTTC. This encodes CASKEGGIYNEQFF. The chain carries TRBV2 and TRBJ2-1; maybe TRBD2 (7 bases). From germline, CDR1 is SNHLY and CDR2 FYNNEI. The CDR3 extends over 14 amino acids. V was clipped by 7 bases and J by 3 bases, with 13 bases between them.

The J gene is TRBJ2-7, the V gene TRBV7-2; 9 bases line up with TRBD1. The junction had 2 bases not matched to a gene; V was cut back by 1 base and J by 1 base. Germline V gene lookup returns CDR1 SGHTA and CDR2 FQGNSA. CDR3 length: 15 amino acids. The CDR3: CASSLVTGGSYEQYF. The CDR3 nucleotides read TGTGCCAGCAGCTTAGTGACAGGGGGTTCCTACGAGCAGTACTTC.

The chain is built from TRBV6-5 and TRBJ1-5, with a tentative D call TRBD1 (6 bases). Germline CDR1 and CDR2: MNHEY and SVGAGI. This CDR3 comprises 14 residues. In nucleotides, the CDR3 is TGTTCAATAGAGGACAGATCTATGAATCAGCCCCAGCATTTT. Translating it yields CSIEDRSMNQPQHF.

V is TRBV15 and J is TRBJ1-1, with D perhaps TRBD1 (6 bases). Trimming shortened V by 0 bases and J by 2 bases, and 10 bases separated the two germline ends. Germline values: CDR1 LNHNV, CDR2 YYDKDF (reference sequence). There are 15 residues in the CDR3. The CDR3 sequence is CATSRDYRDNTEAFF. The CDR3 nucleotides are TGTGCCACCAGCAGAGATTACAGGGACAACACTGAAGCTTTCTTT.

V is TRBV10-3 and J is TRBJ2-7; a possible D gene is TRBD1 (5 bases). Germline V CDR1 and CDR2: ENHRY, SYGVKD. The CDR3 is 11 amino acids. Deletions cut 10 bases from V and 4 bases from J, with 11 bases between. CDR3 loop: CATYQGYEQYF. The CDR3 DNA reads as TGTGCCACCTATCAGGGATACGAGCAGTACTTC.

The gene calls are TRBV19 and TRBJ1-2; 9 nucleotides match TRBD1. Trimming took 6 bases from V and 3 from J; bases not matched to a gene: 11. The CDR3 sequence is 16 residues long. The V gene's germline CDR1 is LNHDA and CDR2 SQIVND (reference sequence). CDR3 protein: CASSDSTGGLDYGYTF. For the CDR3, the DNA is TGTGCCAGTAGCGACTCAACAGGGGGCTTAGACTATGGCTACACCTTC.

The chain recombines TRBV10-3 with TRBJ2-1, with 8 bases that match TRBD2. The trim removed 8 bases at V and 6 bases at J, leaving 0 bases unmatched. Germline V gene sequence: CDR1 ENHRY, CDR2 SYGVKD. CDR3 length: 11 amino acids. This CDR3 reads CAIRGGNEQFF. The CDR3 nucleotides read TGTGCCATCCGGGGGGGCAATGAGCAGTTCTTC.

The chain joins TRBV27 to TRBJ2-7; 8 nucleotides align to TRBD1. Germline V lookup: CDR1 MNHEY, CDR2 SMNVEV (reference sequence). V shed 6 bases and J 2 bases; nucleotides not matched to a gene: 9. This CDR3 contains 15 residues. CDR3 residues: CASRRSGTGAYEQYF. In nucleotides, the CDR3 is TGTGCCAGCAGGAGATCCGGGACAGGTGCCTACGAGCAGTACTTC.

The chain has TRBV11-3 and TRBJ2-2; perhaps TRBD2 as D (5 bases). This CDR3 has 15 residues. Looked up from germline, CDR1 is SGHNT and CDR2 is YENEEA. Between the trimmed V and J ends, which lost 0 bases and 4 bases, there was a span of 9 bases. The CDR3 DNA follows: TGTGCCAGCAGCTTAGACCCCAGCGGCACCGGGGAGCTGTTTTTT. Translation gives CASSLDPSGTGELFF.

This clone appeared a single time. The DNA for the CDR3 is TGTGCCAGCAGCCCGGGGACAGGGCATTTGAACACTGAAGCTTTCTTT. Translation gives CASSPGTGHLNTEAFF. The chain uses TRBV7-2 and TRBJ1-1; the match to TRBD1 covers 9 bases. The CDR3 is made up of 16 amino acids. The germline V gene has CDR1 SGHTA and CDR2 FQGNSA. V was pared by 5 bases and J by 0 bases, with 7 bases of the junction left unmatched.

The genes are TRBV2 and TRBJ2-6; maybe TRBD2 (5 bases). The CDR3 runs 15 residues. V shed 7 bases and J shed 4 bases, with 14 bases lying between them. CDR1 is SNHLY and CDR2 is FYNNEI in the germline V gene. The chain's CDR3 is CASIGGNPGANVLTF. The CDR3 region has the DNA TGTGCCAGCATCGGAGGAAACCCCGGGGCCAACGTCCTGACTTTC.

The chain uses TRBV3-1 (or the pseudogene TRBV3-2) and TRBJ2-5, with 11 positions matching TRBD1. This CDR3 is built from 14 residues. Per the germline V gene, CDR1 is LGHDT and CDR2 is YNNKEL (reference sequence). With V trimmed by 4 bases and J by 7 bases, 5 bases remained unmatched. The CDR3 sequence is CASSPWTGGMTQYF. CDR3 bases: TGTGCCAGCAGCCCCTGGACAGGGGGCATGACCCAGTACTTC.

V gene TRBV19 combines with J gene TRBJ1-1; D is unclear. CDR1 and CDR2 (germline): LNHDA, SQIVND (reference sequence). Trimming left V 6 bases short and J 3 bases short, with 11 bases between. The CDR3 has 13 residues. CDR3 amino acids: CASRMASYTEAFF. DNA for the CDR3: TGTGCCAGTAGAATGGCCAGTTACACTGAAGCTTTCTTT.

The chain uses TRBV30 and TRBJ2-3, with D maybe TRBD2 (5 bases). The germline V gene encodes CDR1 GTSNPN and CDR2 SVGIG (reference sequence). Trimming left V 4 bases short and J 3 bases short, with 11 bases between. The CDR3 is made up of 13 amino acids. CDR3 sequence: CAWNFPGTDTQYF. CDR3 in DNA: TGTGCCTGGAATTTTCCGGGAACAGATACGCAGTATTTT.

CDR3 sequence reads: CARGKQGRFCWGYTF. The CDR3 DNA reads as TGTGCCAGGGGAAAACAGGGACGGTTCTGTTGGGGCTACACCTTC. The chain carries TRBV6-4 and TRBJ1-2, with D possibly TRBD1 on 6 matching bases. V was clipped by 9 bases and J by 8 bases, with 25 bases between them. Germline loops: CDR1 MRHNA, CDR2 SNTAGT. CDR3 length equals 15 residues.